The text below deals with one TCR beta chain. Its recognized antigen is unknown. No base qualities exist here, and no much larger clone lies one base off it. The data stem from a study of Ad26.COV2.S vaccination and SARS-CoV-2 variants (dated by TCRdb to the early 2020s). Describing the broader study: Donors in the vaccine arm were drawn from COV1001, a multicentre, randomized, double-blind, placebo-controlled phase I-IIa trial testing Ad26.COV2.S in healthy adults. Throughout the experiments and outcome assessment, investigators stayed blinded to trial group allocation. Dosing of Ad26.COV2.S was intramuscular, at either 5x10^10 or 1x10^11 viral particles, delivered as one shot or as two shots spaced 56 days apart. Trial participants were randomized into five groups of five: low-dose or high-dose Ad26.COV2.S given once or twice, or placebo on both occasions. TCRbeta repertoire sequencing was used to assess the specificity and breadth of SARS-CoV-2-reactive T cell receptors after Ad26.COV2.S vaccination. A total of approximately 30 samples were included in the TCR-sequenced set, comprising roughly 19 Ad26.COV2.S vaccine recipients, 5 placebo recipients and 8 SARS-CoV-2 convalescent individuals.

The immunoSEQ Assay was the method used to sequence TCRbeta CDR3 regions. After extraction, genomic DNA underwent amplification by bias-controlled multiplex PCR, followed by high-throughput sequencing. The original methods were these. To quantify the absolute abundance of every unique TCRbeta CDR3 region, sequences were collapsed and filtered. T cell fraction was estimated by normalizing TCRbeta template counts to usable DNA, which was measured by amplifying reference genes present in all nucleated cells. Repertoire TCRs were annotated as SARS-CoV-2-specific by exact matching of V gene, CDR3 amino acid sequence and J gene to a known reactive TCR set. MIRA supplied the reference SARS-CoV-2 TCR set, which was filtered for enrichment in COVID-19-positive ImmuneCODE repertoires so that public or cross-reactive TCRs were removed. Drawing on the MIRA antigens, annotated TCRs were analysed further at the level of specific ORF or position within ORF. Depth was the summed frequency of annotated unique rearrangements, while breadth was defined as annotated unique rearrangements over total unique productive rearrangements. Two-sided Wilcoxon rank-sum tests were applied when comparing TCR breadth between groups. TCRdb obtained this table from immuneACCESS and retained in-frame rearrangements with V and J assigned. These tables miss some clones; where compared with another copy, unresolved V genes account for less than half of the shortfall, and the remainder is unexplained. V and J calls plus clone size are reproduced from that table; the DNA served to infer D and trimming. For this sample the table gives about 440,000 clones, of which roughly 91% were detected only once. The ten top clones hold roughly 3.9% of the sample.

This specimen's treatment or condition label, per the study, means: about 20 received Ad26.COV2.S at low or high dose, single or two shots; five or six received placebo; per-sample allocation not given. Repertoires of vaccine and placebo recipients were sequenced from samples collected on day 63 after the first injection. Cohort 1b enrolled about 25 adults aged 18-55 years at a single site in Boston, USA, between 29 July and 7 August 2020. Ad26.COV2.S was a replication-incompetent adenovirus type 26 vector expressing a prefusion-stabilized SARS-CoV-2 spike protein from the original Wuhan strain. Overall study outcomes, separate from this receptor: Ad26.COV2.S recipients had higher spike-specific TCR breadth than placebo recipients (P = 0.0014). After vaccination, substantial breadth of spike-specific CD8+ and CD4+ T cell responses was reported. The study was not powered to compare responses between vaccine doses or regimens. Non-spike TCR breadth was comparable between vaccine and placebo recipients, consistent with the vaccine containing only spike. It was noted by the authors that total T cell responses may have been underestimated by the TCR breadth and depth analyses.

The CDR3 holds 13 amino acids from the cysteine to the phenylalanine. Only the CDR3 part of the read is kept: 39 bases, read in frame from the first base. V is pared back by 0 bases and J by 7 bases, with 10 bases lying between the germline termini. In the germline V gene, CDR1 corresponds to SGHRS and CDR2 to YFSETQ. The sample was peripheral blood, taken in a trial of Ad26.COV2.S vaccine versus placebo. This TCR was recovered from a person between 18 and 59 years old who received the Ad26.COV2.S COVID-19 vaccine or a placebo. The chain uses TRBV5-1 and TRBJ2-5, with the D gene too uncertain to name. The CDR3 here reads CASSLDQYGTQYF. The base sequence is TGCGCCAGCAGCTTGGATCAGTATGGGACCCAGTACTTC.